Detailed here is one TCR beta chain. This sample was taken from a study of a mutant IDH1 vaccine in newly diagnosed glioma. Background on the study: The therapy given earlier, which was standard therapy, consisted of radiotherapy, temozolomide, or both, and most of the patients received both.

TCRdb's copy holds only in-frame clones and misses some; the assay was immunoSEQ multiplex PCR. The sample has tens of thousands of clones; about four fifths are singletons. This sample's time point: baseline, week 1 (first vaccination visit). Treatment of the sample: pre-vaccination baseline after standard-of-care therapy. Material: peripheral blood mononuclear cells (PBMCs), obtained from a glioma patient treated with radiotherapy, temozolomide or both. This TCR derives from a man aged 45-60 years with glioma. Some clones in this sample may be carry-over from other donors' samples.

The chain's CDR3 is CASTKLRDSPLHF. For the CDR3, the DNA is TGTGCCAGCACCAAATTACGAGATTCACCCCTCCACTTT. The gene calls are TRBV7-2 and TRBJ1-6; no clear D gene. The CDR3 is 13 residues long. Trimming stripped 7 bases from V and 8 bases from J, with 12 bases between. In germline, CDR1 is SGHTA, CDR2 FQGNSA.